Included here is one T cell receptor beta chain sequence, with context. Treatment: preoperative locoregional IRX-2 cytokine immunotherapy. This phase Ib study tested locoregional IRX-2 cytokine immunotherapy given before surgery. Method: immunoSEQ multiplex PCR; TCRdb's copy keeps in-frame clones and lacks some. The top ten hold 6.4% of the sample, which has around 35,000 clones, about 95% seen once. The data were taken from a study of preoperative IRX-2 immunotherapy in early breast cancer. This CDR3 comprises 16 residues. The germline V and J ends were trimmed by 4 bases and 4 bases, with 16 bases remaining between them. CDR1 and CDR2 from the germline V gene are SGHAT and FQNNGV.

Sampling took place from a patient treated with IRX-2 immunotherapy. V and J are TRBV11-2 and TRBJ2-2; possible D gene TRBD1, 7 bases. The sequence came from a human donor with breast cancer. CDR3 in amino acids: CASSYHNRGGTGELFF. CDR3 nucleotide sequence: TGTGCCAGCAGCTACCATAACAGGGGAGGCACCGGGGAGCTGTTTTTT.